This T cell receptor (beta chain) was captured by sequencing in a study of OX40 agonist ivuxolimab in advanced cancers. Study-wide context: Aged 23 to 79 with a mean of roughly 63 years, they were around 83% male.

Assay: immunoSEQ multiplex PCR; the TCRdb copy retains only in-frame clones and omits some. Among more than 35,000 clones, about 85% were seen once, and the ten largest hold 2% to 3%. V was shortened by 1 base and J by 11 bases, with 8 bases between the two germline ends. The CDR3 sequence is 12 residues long. Per germline, CDR1 SGHAT and CDR2 FQNNGV. Regarding this clone: The antigen is not known.

Study results and limitations: In the 0.1-3.0 mg/kg groups, partial responders showed among the lowest expansion. More expanded clones were found, on average, in CD8+ than in CD4+ T cells.

The specimen comprised CD4+ or CD8+ T cells sorted from blood, sampled in a trial of the OX40 agonist ivuxolimab. This receptor was taken from an adult with an advanced solid tumor such as melanoma, head and neck, liver or kidney cancer. The rearrangement links TRBV11-2 to TRBJ1-4; TRBD1 is a possible D gene (5 bases). CDR3 sequence reads: CASSLGGEKLFF. CDR3 sequence (DNA): TGTGCCAGCAGCTTAGGGGGGGAGAAACTGTTTTTT.